Below, 29 T cell receptor beta chains from the same sample are listed, as sequenced in a study of glioma-infiltrating T cells. Using RNA template, CDR3s of TCR alpha and beta were amplified with iRepertoire arm-PCR. TCRdb analysed the multiplex PCR reads with MiXCR anew, one entry per CDR3 protein. This table has roughly 130,000 distinct CDR3 sequences, around 25% appearing once. The sample comprised glioma tissue, nonneoplastic brain tissue, or PBMCs (not recorded which). The receptors shown here come from a human donor with low-grade glioma or glioblastoma, undergoing nonglioma brain surgery, or in good health (not recorded which).

This clonotype turned up a few times. The chain links TRBV2 to TRBJ1-5, with 7 bases aligning to TRBD1. Germline V gives CDR1 SNHLY, CDR2 FYNNEI. Trimming cost V 6 bases and J 5 bases; bases outside gene matches: 7. The CDR3 spans 14 residues. In nucleotides, the CDR3 is TGTGCCAGCAGAGGACAGGCGCCATATCAGCCCCAGCATTTT. Translating gives CASRGQAPYQPQHF. The whole variable domain, filled in from reference TRBV2 and TRBJ1-5, reads EPEVTQTPSHQVTQMGQEVILRCVPISNHLYFYWYRQILGQKVEFLVSFYNNEISEKSEIFDDQFSVERPDGSNFTLKIRSTKLEDSAMYFCASRGQAPYQPQHFGDGTRLSIL.

This clonotype was found many times. The V call is TRBV27, the J call TRBJ2-1; D is unclear. Per the germline V gene, CDR1 is MNHEY and CDR2 is SMNVEV (reference sequence). The V end was cut by 5 bases, the J end by 10 bases, with 15 bases between. This CDR3 has 13 residues. Here the CDR3 reads CASSPSNVDEQFF. CDR3 in DNA: TGTGCCAGCAGTCCCTCAAACGTGGACGAGCAGTTCTTC.

The chain has TRBV12-3 or TRBV12-4 and TRBJ1-4, with D maybe TRBD1 (6 bases). V lost 5 bases to trimming and J lost 5 bases, with 12 bases between them. CDR3 length equals 14 residues. The CDR3 coding sequence is TGTGCCAGCAGTCCAGGGGCGTCGAATGAAAAACTGTTTTTT. This translates into CASSPGASNEKLFF.

The V call is TRBV12-3 or TRBV12-4, the J call TRBJ2-2; the D is unclear. V shed 3 bases and J shed 8 bases, with 10 bases lying between them. The CDR3 has 13 amino acids. The CDR3 DNA is TGTGCCAGCAGTTTTAGGATGCCTGGGGAGCTGTTTTTT. Protein: CASSFRMPGELFF.

This clonotype was seen ten or more times. V gene TRBV6-1 combines with J gene TRBJ2-1, with D hard to call. From germline, CDR1 is MNHNS and CDR2 SASEGT. The V gene lost 7 bases and the J gene lost 10 bases, with 8 bases spanning the gap. The CDR3 is made up of 10 amino acids. The CDR3 nucleotides are TGTGCCAGCAATAGACCAGAGCAGTTCTTC. Its protein is CASNRPEQFF.

This clonotype was seen more than once but under ten times. V is TRBV7-6 and J is TRBJ2-3; weak D call: TRBD2 (7 bases). V lost 1 base and J 0 bases, leaving 14 bases between the germline ends. Germline V gives CDR1 SGHVS, CDR2 FNYEAQ. CDR3 length: 17 residues. The CDR3 spells CASSLVAGASSTDTQYF. The CDR3 DNA reads as TGTGCCAGCAGCTTAGTTGCGGGGGCCTCTAGCACAGATACGCAGTATTTT. Looking up the rest from reference TRBV7-6 and TRBJ2-3 gives the full variable domain: GAGVSQSPRYKVTKRGQDVALRCDPISGHVSLYWYRQALGQGPEFLTYFNYEAQQDKSGLPNDRFSAERPEGSISTLTIQRTEQRDSAMYRCASSLVAGASSTDTQYFGPGTRLTVL.

The chain couples TRBV12-3 or TRBV12-4 to TRBJ1-5, with TRBD1 matching over 7 bases. The length of the CDR3 is 15 residues. V shed 7 bases, J shed 1 base, and the junction held 7 bases outside the gene matches. The CDR3, as DNA: TGTGCCAGCAACCTCAGGGGGACAAGCAATCAGCCCCAGCATTTT. Translation: CASNLRGTSNQPQHF.

This clonotype was found a few times. V usage is TRBV5-5 and J usage is TRBJ2-3; D remains ambiguous. Germline V lookup: CDR1 SGHKS, CDR2 YYEKEE (reference sequence). V was trimmed by 4 bases and J by 3 bases, leaving 9 bases between them. This CDR3 is 13 amino acids long. Here the CDR3 reads CASSPVGTDTQYF. CDR3 coding DNA: TGTGCCAGCAGCCCGGTGGGGACAGATACGCAGTATTTT.

V gene TRBV2 combines with J gene TRBJ2-3; perhaps TRBD2 as D (5 bases). V lost 4 bases and J 4 bases, leaving 12 bases between the germline ends. The V gene's germline CDR1 is SNHLY and CDR2 FYNNEI. The CDR3 is made up of 14 amino acids. In DNA, the CDR3 is TGTGCCAGCAGTGCGGGGTCCGGGGCAGATACGCAGTATTTT. This encodes CASSAGSGADTQYF.

This clonotype was seen repeatedly, ten times or more. The chain recombines TRBV6-1 with TRBJ1-6, with a weak D call TRBD1 (5 bases). Trimming cost V 7 bases and J 2 bases, with 9 bases left between them. The CDR3 extends over 14 amino acids. CDR1 is MNHNS and CDR2 is SASEGT in the germline V gene. CDR3 bases: TGTGCCAGCATCAAACAGGCCTATAATTCACCCCTCCACTTT. Its translation is CASIKQAYNSPLHF.

To note about this clonotype: A read error may account for a junction end that differs from germline. This chain joins TRBV7-7 and TRBJ1-6, with 11 bases matching TRBD1. Germline CDR1 and CDR2: SSHAT and FNYEAQ (reference sequence). This CDR3 is 16 amino acids long. In DNA, the CDR3 is TGCGCCAGCAGCCAAGATCCCGGGACAGGGGGATCACCCCTCCGCTTT. It codes for CASSQDPGTGGSPLRF.

This clonotype was counted between two and nine times. The chain recombines TRBV20-1 with TRBJ2-3; 9 nucleotides agree with TRBD1. V trimming: 0 bases; J trimming: 4 bases; junction bases outside the gene matches: 11. The CDR3 runs to 17 residues. Looked up from germline, CDR1 is DFQATT and CDR2 is SNEGSKA (reference sequence). CDR3: CSARDLRGQGISDTQYF. Here the CDR3 DNA reads TGCAGTGCTAGAGACCTTCGGGGACAGGGTATCTCAGATACGCAGTATTTT.

As regards this clonotype: A much more abundant neighbour one base away suggests this may be a read error. The chain is built from TRBV27 and TRBJ2-3; D unclear. Germline V gene lookup returns CDR1 MNHEY and CDR2 SMNVEV (reference sequence). This CDR3 region has 11 residues. The V gene lost 8 bases and the J gene lost 5 bases, with 8 bases spanning the gap. CDR3 amino acids: CASPCLDTQYF. The CDR3 DNA sequence: TGTGCCAGCCCGTGCCTAGATACGCAGTATTTT.

In DNA form, the CDR3 reads TGTGCCAGCAGACAGGGGACTTCAACTAATGAAAAACTGTTTTTT. Residues: CASRQGTSTNEKLFF. The chain is built from TRBV12-3 or TRBV12-4 and TRBJ1-4; 7 nucleotides match TRBD1. CDR3 size: 15 residues. V trimming: 6 bases; J trimming: 0 bases; junction bases outside the gene matches: 4.

The chain is built from TRBV29-1 and TRBJ1-1, with D possibly being TRBD1 (5 bases). The CDR3 totals 13 residues. With 2 bases removed from V and 2 bases from J, the gap between germline ends came to 9 bases. CDR1 and CDR2 (germline): SQVTM, ANQGSEA. As DNA, the CDR3 is TGCAGCGTTGAATGGGGCGGTAACACTGAAGCTTTCTTT. This gives the protein CSVEWGGNTEAFF.

In regard to this clonotype: One end of the junction fails to match germline, which may point to a read error. The J gene is TRBJ2-3, the V gene TRBV7-9, with 9 positions matching TRBD2. The CDR3 contains 15 residues. CDR1 is SEHNR, CDR2 FQNEAQ, per germline (reference sequence). CDR3: CASSLSGGSTDTQCF. DNA of the CDR3: TGTGCCAGCAGCTTAAGCGGGGGGAGCACAGATACGCAGTGTTTT.

This clonotype was counted only a few times. The chain has TRBV2 and TRBJ2-3; 8 bases fit TRBD2. Germline V lookup: CDR1 SNHLY, CDR2 FYNNEI. The CDR3 totals 13 residues. V lost 9 bases and J lost 2; bases outside the gene matches: 4. The CDR3 is CARAGGPTDTQYF. The CDR3 bases are TGTGCCAGGGCGGGGGGACCCACAGATACGCAGTATTTT. Full variable domain (rest looked up from reference TRBV2 and TRBJ2-3): EPEVTQTPSHQVTQMGQEVILRCVPISNHLYFYWYRQILGQKVEFLVSFYNNEISEKSEIFDDQFSVERPDGSNFTLKIRSTKLEDSAMYFCARAGGPTDTQYFGPGTRLTVL.

Notes on this clonotype: Since a much larger clone is just one base distant, this may be a read error. The chain employs TRBV24-1 and TRBJ2-1, with 8 positions matching TRBD1. J lost 3 bases, V lost 3 bases, and 9 bases had no gene match. This CDR3 is built from 17 residues. Germline loops: CDR1 KGHDR, CDR2 SFDVKD. The DNA for the CDR3 is TGTGCCACCAGTGATCCCGCCCGGGACAGGCGCTACAATGAGCAGTTCTTC. It encodes CATSDPARDRRYNEQFF.

This clonotype was seen a few times. The chain employs TRBV6-1 and TRBJ1-2; 7 bases match TRBD1. V lost 6 bases, J lost 8 bases, and 18 bases stayed unmatched. This CDR3 is built from 16 residues. Germline values: CDR1 MNHNS, CDR2 SASEGT. The chain's CDR3 is CASSRLTGALGFGYTF. DNA for the CDR3: TGTGCCAGCAGCCGTCTCACAGGGGCCCTAGGGTTCGGCTACACCTTC.

The chain carries TRBV20-1 and TRBJ1-2, with 7 bases identical to TRBD1. The CDR3 contains 14 residues. Germline lookup yields CDR1 DFQATT and CDR2 SNEGSKA (reference sequence). Trimming took 3 bases from V and 2 from J; bases not matched to a gene: 6. The CDR3 coding sequence is TGCAGTGCTAGCCCGACAGGGACCAACTATGGCTACACCTTC. Translation gives CSASPTGTNYGYTF.

This rearrangement joins TRBV20-1 to TRBJ2-5; 13 bases agree with TRBD2. Per the germline V gene, CDR1 is DFQATT and CDR2 is SNEGSKA (reference sequence). The CDR3 length is 19 residues. The V gene end was trimmed by 0 bases and the J gene end by 1 base; junction bases not matched to a gene: 11. In nucleotides, the CDR3 is TGCAGTGCTAGAGAACCTCCGGGACTAGCGGGGACAAGCCAAGAGACCCAGTACTTC. It translates to CSAREPPGLAGTSQETQYF.

This chain uses TRBV6-1 with TRBJ2-1, with TRBD1 matching 12 bases. The CDR3 is made up of 17 amino acids. Germline CDR1 is MNHNS and CDR2 is SASEGT. After removal of 6 bases from V and 2 bases from J, the junction contained 8 bases not matched to a gene. The CDR3 sequence: CASRPGQGAGAYNEQFF. For the CDR3, the DNA is TGTGCCAGCAGGCCGGGACAGGGGGCGGGGGCCTACAATGAGCAGTTCTTC.

CDR3 DNA: TGTGCCAGCAGCTACCGAAACAGGGGGCTGATCGGCTACACCTTC. Residues: CASSYRNRGLIGYTF. The chain combines TRBV7-9 with TRBJ1-2, with TRBD1 matching 9 bases. The V and J ends lost 4 bases and 8 bases, in that order; junction bases with no gene match: 11. CDR3 length: 15 residues. Germline CDR1 SEHNR, CDR2 FQNEAQ (reference sequence).

This clonotype was counted at least ten times. This sequence joins TRBV27 and TRBJ2-1; D possibly corresponds to TRBD2 (6 bases). The CDR3 is 16 residues long. The V end was cut by 1 base, the J end by 6 bases, with 16 bases between. Germline lookup yields CDR1 MNHEY and CDR2 SMNVEV (reference sequence). The CDR3 is CASSLLGGILFNEQFF. CDR3 nucleotides: TGTGCCAGCAGTTTATTGGGCGGGATCCTCTTCAATGAGCAGTTCTTC.

This clonotype was recorded at least ten times. The chain's CDR3 is CSARSPGLAAETQYF. CDR3 in DNA: TGCAGTGCCAGGAGTCCGGGACTAGCGGCGGAGACCCAGTACTTC. The chain couples TRBV20-1 to TRBJ2-5, with 11 bases fitting TRBD2. V dropped 6 bases and J dropped 5; count of bases not matched to a gene: 11. CDR1 DFQATT and CDR2 SNEGSKA come from the germline V gene (reference sequence). The CDR3 loop spans 15 amino acids.

The rearrangement uses TRBV6-9 and TRBJ2-3, with 7 bases identical to TRBD2. Germline assignment: CDR1 MNHGY and CDR2 SVAAGI. Trimming removed 3 bases from V and 4 bases from J; junction bases left unmatched: 13. CDR3 size: 17 residues. The chain's CDR3 is CASSYPGRGTGPDTQYF. CDR3 sequence (DNA): TGTGCCAGCAGTTACCCTGGGCGGGGGACGGGACCAGATACGCAGTATTTT.

The sample holds a few counts of this clonotype. The chain links TRBV6-1 to TRBJ2-7, with 10 bases identical to TRBD1. Per the germline V gene, CDR1 is MNHNS and CDR2 is SASEGT. V was clipped by 6 bases and J by 3 bases; unmatched bases: 8. The CDR3 is 15 residues long. In DNA form, the CDR3 reads TGTGCCAGCAGAAAGGACAGGGGGGAATTCTACGAGCAGTACGTC. Its protein product is CASRKDRGEFYEQYV.

The CDR3 spells CASSSGTSGAYEQFF. The CDR3 DNA reads TGTGCCAGCAGTTCCGGGACTAGCGGGGCCTATGAGCAGTTCTTC. This chain links TRBV12-3 or TRBV12-4 with TRBJ2-1; 13 bases fit TRBD2. This CDR3 comprises 15 residues. Unmatched junction bases numbered 5, after V lost 4 bases and J lost 8 bases.

This clonotype was counted a few times. The gene calls are TRBV2 and TRBJ1-2; 8 positions match TRBD1. Germline CDR1 and CDR2: SNHLY and FYNNEI. The CDR3 is 14 amino acids. Trimming at V came to 6 bases and at J to 2 bases, leaving 5 bases not matched to a gene. The CDR3 DNA is TGTGCCAGCAGAGCCCAGGGGGCAAACTATGGCTACACCTTC. This encodes CASRAQGANYGYTF. Together with reference TRBV2 and TRBJ1-2, the CDR3 gives the full variable domain: EPEVTQTPSHQVTQMGQEVILRCVPISNHLYFYWYRQILGQKVEFLVSFYNNEISEKSEIFDDQFSVERPDGSNFTLKIRSTKLEDSAMYFCASRAQGANYGYTFGSGTRLTVV.